This T cell receptor (beta chain) was recorded in a study of metastatic and nonmetastatic thyroid tumors. Whole-study context: Malignant thyroid and benign thyroid patients provided blood and tumor or nodule tissue whose repertoires were compared. Notes on the study in general: When malignant thyroid tumors were compared with benign nodules, TCR beta diversity was reportedly significantly higher in the malignant tumors. This held in both blood and tumor samples.

Germline CDR1 and CDR2: SGHVS and FNYEAQ. The trim removed 5 bases at V and 4 bases at J, leaving 7 bases unmatched. CDR3 size: 15 residues. Patients had received no treatment of any kind before thyroid surgery. In the study's own analysis: Differences in CDR3 between clinicopathological groups were drawn on to build a classifier intended to discriminate distant-metastatic papillary thyroid cancer patients. Through MiXCR, TCRdb re-clonotyped the PCR reads. TCRdb's processing, not the authors', yielded these V and J calls. The sample lists some 84,000 clones; 8.6% were seen once. This clone was picked up many times. Its target is not known.

The V and J genes are TRBV7-6 and TRBJ2-2; 7 bases are a match to TRBD1. The clonotype originates from a female donor with papillary thyroid cancer or a benign thyroid nodule (not recorded which). Some clones in this sample may be carry-over from other donors' samples. Specimen: blood. CDR3 DNA: TGTGCCAGCAGCCCCGGGACAGTCACCACCGGGGAGCTGTTTTTT. Translated: CASSPGTVTTGELFF.